Listed below are T cell receptor beta chains from one sample, sequenced in a study of T cells in Graves' hyperthyroidism and ophthalmopathy. TCRdb re-called the multiplex PCR reads through MiXCR, storing one row per CDR3 protein. The table has about 380,000 distinct CDR3 sequences, more than 11% seen once. Material: blood. The receptors shown here come from a woman in her fifties or sixties with Graves' hyperthyroidism. CDR3s include the opening cysteine and the closing phenylalanine or tryptophan. The D gene is left open where the match is weak. Not all rows give a size; the values are once, few, many and, for expanded clones, a class.

size	D	V	J	DNA	CDR3
many	TRBD2	TRBV30	TRBJ2-3	TGTGCCTGGAGTCTCGGGAGGCAACAAACAGATACGCAGTATTTT	CAWSLGRQQTDTQYF
many	.	TRBV11-3	TRBJ2-3	TGTGCCAGCAGCTTGTGGGGTCGGGGCGCAGATACGCAGTATTTT	CASSLWGRGADTQYF
many	.	TRBV12-5	TRBJ1-1	TGTGCTAGTGGTTTGGTACTTGGGACCGAACGGAGGATGAACACTGAAGCTTTCTTT	CASGLVLGTERRMNTEAFF
.	.	TRBV6-2/TRBV6-3	TRBJ1-1	TGTGCCAGCAGGTATAGCTTTCCGGGAAACACTGAAGCTTTCTTT	CASRYSFPGNTEAFF
many	TRBD2	TRBV7-9	TRBJ2-5	TGTGCCAGCAGCCAAATCCGAGGCGGCGGGAGAGTCCAAGAGACCCAGTACTTC	CASSQIRGGGRVQETQYF
few	.	TRBV6-2/TRBV6-3	TRBJ1-2	TGTGCCAGCGGCCGAGGGGCGCGGGTGGCCTATGGCTACATCTTC	CASGRGARVAYGYIF
many	.	TRBV7-8	TRBJ2-6	TGTGCCAGCAGCCCCGTGGAGGGGACCATCTCTGGGGCCAACGTCCTGACTTTC	CASSPVEGTISGANVLTF
many	TRBD2	TRBV11-3	TRBJ2-1	TGTGCCAGCGCAACACCCCGGGAGGACAATGAGCAGTTCTTC	CASATPREDNEQFF
.	.	TRBV12-3/TRBV12-4	TRBJ2-2	TGTGCCAGCAGTTTAAGTTATGGGAACACCGGGGAGCTGTTTTTT	CASSLSYGNTGELFF
once	.	TRBV10-3	TRBJ1-2	TGTGCCATCGGGTGGACAGTCTATGGCTACACCTTC	CAIGWTVYGYTF
once	.	TRBV11-3	TRBJ1-1	TGTGCCAGCACCCACGGGGGAGGTATGTCCCCTGAAGCTTTCTTT	CASTHGGGMSPEAFF
many	.	TRBV5-1	TRBJ2-3	TGCGCCAGCAGCTGGGCGGGACTTAGCACAGATACGCAGTATTTT	CASSWAGLSTDTQYF
once	TRBD1	TRBV3-1	TRBJ1-1	TGTGCCAGCAGCCAGGTTACAGGGGCTGAAGCTTTCTTT	CASSQVTGAEAFF
.	.	TRBV30	TRBJ2-5	TGTGCCTGGACCCGGGACACCCCCTACCAAGAGACCCAGTACTTC	CAWTRDTPYQETQYF
many	.	TRBV29-1	TRBJ2-1	TGCAGCGTCCCAATCCCTACTAGCCGCTCCTACAATGAGCAGTTCTTC	CSVPIPTSRSYNEQFF
many	TRBD1	TRBV2	TRBJ2-7	TGTGCCAGCAGAAGGGGAGGCGGACAGGGGGTACACGAGCAGTACTTC	CASRRGGGQGVHEQYF
many	TRBD2	TRBV6-1	TRBJ2-3	TGTGCCAGCGGTCCACCTTCGGGGGGATTCAACACAGATACGCAGTATTTT	CASGPPSGGFNTDTQYF
.	TRBD2	TRBV29-1	TRBJ2-5	TGCAGCGTCACCGGACTAGCGGGAGGCAGAGAGACCCAGTACTTC	CSVTGLAGGRETQYF
.	.	TRBV27	TRBJ2-7	TGTGCCAGCAGTTTAAGGTTTATGGGATACGAGCAGTACTTC	CASSLRFMGYEQYF
many	.	TRBV28	TRBJ2-3	TGTGCCAGCTCATCAGGGGGGCCTAGCGAACCACTTCTGAATACGCAGTATTTT	CASSSGGPSEPLLNTQYF
many	.	TRBV19	TRBJ2-7	TGTGCCAGTAGTATTTGGCAGGGGACCTACGAGCAGTACTTC	CASSIWQGTYEQYF
.	TRBD1	TRBV5-6	TRBJ2-2	TGTGCCAGCACCAACCCAGGCCGTCAGGGGGACACCGGGGAGCTGTTTTTT	CASTNPGRQGDTGELFF
many	.	TRBV6-2/TRBV6-3	TRBJ2-1	TGTGCCAGCAACCCTCAACCCTACAATGAGCAGTTCTTC	CASNPQPYNEQFF